What follows is one TCR beta chain and its context. The data belong to a study of blood T cell repertoires in COVID-19. Across the study: The origin of the acute and convalescent COVID-19 samples was the United States, Italy and Spain. The cDNA or gDNA used as material had been derived from T cells, B-cell-depleted T cells, or PBMCs.

Original methodology: For nucleated cells, counts were estimated from reference gene primer amplification. Using immunoSEQ multiplex PCR, the repertoire was profiled, and TCRdb retains in-frame clones only, with some absent. From that table come the V and J calls and clone size; the DNA was used to work out D and trimming. The sample includes some 200,000 clones, about nine tenths seen only once; the top ten take 4.4%. The CDR3 contains 16 residues. The sequenced material came from peripheral blood. The receptor comes from a man aged 45-60 years with acute or convalescent COVID-19. This chain connects TRBV21-1 to TRBJ1-5. TRBV21-1 is reported as a pseudogene. The CDR3 region is CASSTYWRSGNQPQHF. CDR3 DNA: TGTGCCAGCAGCACCTACTGGAGGTCGGGCAATCAGCCCCAGCATTTT.